Below, 11 T cell receptor beta chains from the same sample are listed, as sequenced in a study of identical twins. TCRdb analysed the 5' RACE reads with MiXCR anew, one entry per CDR3 protein. This table has 350,000 to 450,000 distinct CDR3 sequences, less than 20% appearing once. The sequenced material came from naive T cells sorted from blood. The source of these receptors is a man between 50 and 59 years old in good health.

Ten or more counts support this clonotype. The chain joins TRBV5-1 to TRBJ2-7, with 8 bases matching TRBD1. The CDR3 covers 14 residues. V was clipped by 1 base and J by 4 bases; unmatched bases: 4. CDR1 and CDR2 from the germline V gene are SGHRS and YFSETQ. CDR3 sequence: CASSLLNRGYEQYF. DNA for the CDR3: TGCGCCAGCAGCTTGCTTAACAGGGGGTACGAGCAGTACTTC.

This clonotype was seen more than once but under ten times. This sequence joins TRBV20-1 and TRBJ2-3; 9 bases fit TRBD1. CDR1 is DFQATT and CDR2 is SNEGSKA in the germline V gene (reference sequence). V gave up 6 bases and J gave up 4 bases; unmatched junction bases: 8. CDR3 length equals 14 residues. The CDR3 DNA follows: TGCAGTGCCCCGCCGGGACAGGGCGCAGATACGCAGTATTTT. This translates into CSAPPGQGADTQYF.

This clonotype was observed many times. The chain recombines TRBV3-1 with TRBJ1-2, with 7 positions matching TRBD1. The CDR3 has 12 residues. V lost 4 bases, J lost 8 bases, and 4 bases stayed unmatched. Germline values: CDR1 LGHDT, CDR2 YNNKEL (reference sequence). CDR3 in DNA: TGTGCCAGCAGCCCCACAGGGGACGGCTACACCTTC. Its translation: CASSPTGDGYTF.

This clonotype showed up just a few times. The genes are TRBV5-1 and TRBJ1-1; TRBD1 might be the D (5 bases). CDR1 and CDR2 from the germline V gene are SGHRS and YFSETQ. The ends were cut back, 3 bases at V and 3 bases at J, with 12 bases in the middle. CDR3 size: 14 residues. DNA for the CDR3: TGCGCCAGCAGCTATTCAGGGTCGGACACTGAAGCTTTCTTT. It is translated as CASSYSGSDTEAFF.

Only a few counts were recorded for this clonotype. The V call is TRBV10-3, the J call TRBJ2-3; D tentatively fits TRBD1 or TRBD2 (5 bases each). The V gene's germline CDR1 is ENHRY and CDR2 SYGVKD. The CDR3 extends over 15 amino acids. Trimming shortened V by 0 bases and J by 2 bases, and 9 bases separated the two germline ends. The CDR3 is CAISESAGTTDTQYF. CDR3 nucleotides: TGTGCCATCAGTGAGTCTGCTGGGACCACAGATACGCAGTATTTT.

The chain combines TRBV12-3 or TRBV12-4 with TRBJ2-1, with 9 bases aligning to TRBD2. CDR3 length: 17 amino acids. V lost 2 bases, J lost 4 bases, and 9 bases stayed unmatched. CDR3: CASSLNKAGGGYNEQFF. CDR3 sequence (DNA): TGTGCCAGCAGTTTAAATAAAGCGGGGGGCGGATACAATGAGCAGTTCTTC.

The J gene is TRBJ2-7, the V gene TRBV5-1, with D tentatively TRBD2 (5 bases). The CDR3 extends over 13 amino acids. Germline V gene data show CDR1 as SGHRS and CDR2 as YFSETQ. The ends were cut back, 0 bases at V and 7 bases at J, with 11 bases in the middle. This chain's CDR3 is CASSLEMTGEQYF. The CDR3 DNA follows: TGCGCCAGCAGCTTGGAGATGACGGGAGAGCAGTACTTC.

V gene TRBV5-1 combines with J gene TRBJ2-5, with 10 bases matching TRBD1. This CDR3 has 16 amino acids. V trimming: 4 bases; J trimming: 2 bases; junction bases outside the gene matches: 8. Per the germline V gene, CDR1 is SGHRS and CDR2 is YFSETQ. The CDR3 reads CASSAGTGDWQETQYF. The CDR3 coding sequence is TGCGCCAGCAGCGCCGGGACAGGGGATTGGCAAGAGACCCAGTACTTC.

The chain carries TRBV4-2 and TRBJ1-1; D might be TRBD1 (5 bases). Between the trimmed V and J ends, which lost 4 bases and 4 bases, there was a span of 10 bases. CDR3 length equals 13 residues. Germline values: CDR1 LGHNA, CDR2 YNFKEQ. CDR3 residues: CASSPGARTEAFF. CDR3 bases: TGTGCCAGCAGCCCCGGGGCGCGCACTGAAGCTTTCTTT.

This clonotype was seen just once. The chain carries TRBV11-2 and TRBJ2-3; 13 positions match TRBD2. Per germline, CDR1 SGHAT and CDR2 FQNNGV. The V and J ends lost 5 bases and 1 base, in that order; junction bases with no gene match: 9. The CDR3 contains 18 residues. Here the CDR3 DNA reads TGTGCCAGCAGCCGCAGACTAGCGGGGGGTTTTGGCACAGATACGCAGTATTTT. It is translated as CASSRRLAGGFGTDTQYF.

The rearrangement links TRBV27 to TRBJ2-7; 11 bases align to TRBD2. The trim removed 5 bases at V and 1 base at J, leaving 4 bases unmatched. From germline, CDR1 is MNHEY and CDR2 SMNVEV (reference sequence). CDR3 length: 15 amino acids. The CDR3 spells CASSPRLAGSYEQYF. DNA for the CDR3: TGTGCCAGCAGTCCCCGACTAGCGGGGTCCTACGAGCAGTACTTC.